The TCR beta chain described here comes from a study of T cell clones after liver transplantation (dated by TCRdb to about 2019). About the investigation overall: The samples were obtained from ITN030ST, a randomized trial that attempted immunosuppression withdrawal within 2 years after liver transplantation. Three of the eight recipients were HCV-positive; the others were transplanted for non-autoimmune, non-viral indications. Subjects received no induction therapy and standard immunosuppression until randomization at 12-24 months post-transplant. As an antigen-independent comparator for the donor-reactive sequences, third party-reactive TCRbeta sequences from pre-transplant MLRs were identified as well. Blood samples were collected pre-transplant, pre-randomization before withdrawal, and post-randomization after either full withdrawal or failed withdrawal. Donor-reactive T cell clones were identified using TCRbeta sequencing after a pre-transplant mixed lymphocyte reaction and were then followed in post-transplant blood. Tolerance meant complete immunosuppression withdrawal for at least one year without liver enzymes rising beyond twice the upper limit of normal. The studied cohort comprised 8 liver transplant recipients, 3 classified as tolerant and 5 as non-tolerant. The paper's findings and limits, for the study overall: Since no allograft tissue specimens were available, donor-reactive T cells may have migrated into the graft instead of being deleted. Once repertoire turnover was taken into account, donor-reactive detection showed a significant reduction for CD4 in 7 of 8 subjects and for CD8 in 8 of 8. Conclusions were preliminary, limited by small, heterogeneous patient numbers and non-standardized post-transplant time points. In a couple of subjects, low numbers of available donor cells limited the measurable donor-reactive repertoire. Donor-reactive sequences declined more than third party-reactive ones, suggesting partial antigen-specific deletion unrelated to withdrawal success. In most of the 8 subjects, regardless of tolerance or HCV status, circulating donor-reactive CD4 TCRbeta sequences dropped significantly post-transplant.

The germline V gene gives CDR1 as SGHAT and CDR2 as FQNNGV. The junction shows trimming of 5 bases on V and 5 bases on J, plus 15 bases between the germline ends. From cysteine to phenylalanine, the CDR3 is 14 amino acids long. Only CDR3 DNA is held: 42 bases, read in frame from base 1. High-throughput TCRbeta CDR3 sequencing of frozen genomic DNA was performed by immunoSEQ, with PCR amplification, mapping, bias correction and internal controls included. On the authors' methods: Productive rearrangements were kept, and unique TCRbeta sequences were defined by CDR3 nucleotide sequence plus V and J gene. Donor-reactive sequences required at least 5-fold expansion in CFSE-low cells versus unstimulated pre-transplant cells and at least 0.01% frequency. Minimum frequency thresholds were set for each subject based on the unstimulated sample with the lowest template count, ensuring at least 90% detection power. Jensen-Shannon divergence between the top 1000 TCRbeta sequences post- versus pre-transplant served as the measure of repertoire turnover. Two-sided Fisher's exact tests were used to test for changes in the detection of donor-reactive sequences. The source is immuneACCESS, and TCRdb retained only in-frame sequences with V and J called. Part of the clones is not carried over; for the studies checked, unresolved V genes explain less than half of this, and the remainder is unexplained. V and J calls and clone size are given by that table; D and trimming were obtained from the DNA. In all, the sample holds about 50,000 clones, and about 69% of those were seen once. Around 9.5% of the sample goes to the ten largest clones.

Unstimulated PBMCs, after thawing, were stained for CD3, CD4 and CD8 and then FACS-sorted into CD3+CD4+ and CD3+CD8+ populations. All 8 studied subjects were randomized to withdrawal of immunosuppression. Genomic DNA was isolated with the Qiagen DNeasy Blood and Tissue Kit. There are a few counts of this clone. Its antigen specificity is not known. No much larger clone is present one base from it, and per-base qualities are unavailable. This sample comprised CD4+ T cells from blood, obtained approximately 54 months after liver transplant. This chain joins TRBV11-2 to TRBJ1-2; the D gene is perhaps TRBD1, from 6 matching bases. The clonotype comes from a human patient who received a liver transplant. Some T cells may be donor cells from the graft after a transplant. The CDR3 has the sequence CASSPSGQTYGYTF. The DNA sequence is as follows: TGTGCCAGCAGCCCCTCGGGACAAACTTATGGCTACACCTTC.